The 4 T cell receptor beta chains listed next were all sequenced from one sample in a study of T cells in Graves' hyperthyroidism and ophthalmopathy. Amplification targeted TCR beta CDR3 regions from RNA transcripts. Using the HTBI primer set, a first-round RT-PCR was run on the TCR CDR3. TCRdb reprocessed the multiplex PCR reads with MiXCR, giving one entry per CDR3 protein. Of approximately 600,000 distinct CDR3 sequences detected, approximately 15% appear once; the ten largest clones hold approximately 6.4%. The specimen sequenced was blood. The source is a woman aged 18-29 years with Graves' ophthalmopathy.

In this sample, this clonotype turned up a few times. This may come from a read error, since a much larger clone is one base off. The CDR3 DNA follows: TGTGCCAGCAGTAGACTGGTCTACAATGAGCAGTTCTTC. It translates to CASSRLVYNEQFF. The V and J genes are TRBV2 and TRBJ2-1; no definite D call. Trimming stripped 5 bases from V and 3 bases from J, with 8 bases between. Germline-derived CDR1 and CDR2 are SNHLY and FYNNEI. This CDR3 has 13 residues. Full variable domain (remainder filled in from reference TRBV2 and TRBJ2-1): EPEVTQTPSHQVTQMGQEVILRCVPISNHLYFYWYRQILGQKVEFLVSFYNNEISEKSEIFDDQFSVERPDGSNFTLKIRSTKLEDSAMYFCASSRLVYNEQFFGPGTRLTVL.

The CDR3 coding sequence is TGTGCCAGCAGCTTAGCGGTTGTCTCGGCCGCCTCCTACAATGAGCAGTTCTTC. Encoded protein: CASSLAVVSAASYNEQFF. The chain recombines TRBV7-8 with TRBJ2-1; D gene ambiguous. CDR3 size: 18 residues. V lost 0 bases and J lost 0, with 15 bases in between. Germline V gene sequence: CDR1 SGHVS, CDR2 FQNEAQ.

This clonotype has only a few counts. This chain connects TRBV7-6 to TRBJ2-6; no clear D. Per germline, CDR1 SGHVS and CDR2 FNYEAQ. CDR3 length equals 16 residues. The ends were cut back, 3 bases at V and 2 bases at J, with 11 bases in the middle. Here the CDR3 reads CASSFNFGTGANVLTF. The CDR3 DNA follows: TGTGCCAGCAGCTTTAATTTCGGCACTGGGGCCAACGTCCTGACTTTC.

This clonotype was picked up many times. The chain carries TRBV27 and TRBJ2-1, with D uncertain. The CDR3 is made up of 14 amino acids. CDR1 and CDR2 (germline): MNHEY, SMNVEV (reference sequence). Trimming took 2 bases from V and 4 from J, leaving 9 bases between them. CDR3 in amino acids: CASSLSTIYNEQFF. Written as DNA, the CDR3 is TGTGCCAGCAGTTTAAGTACCATATACAATGAGCAGTTCTTC.